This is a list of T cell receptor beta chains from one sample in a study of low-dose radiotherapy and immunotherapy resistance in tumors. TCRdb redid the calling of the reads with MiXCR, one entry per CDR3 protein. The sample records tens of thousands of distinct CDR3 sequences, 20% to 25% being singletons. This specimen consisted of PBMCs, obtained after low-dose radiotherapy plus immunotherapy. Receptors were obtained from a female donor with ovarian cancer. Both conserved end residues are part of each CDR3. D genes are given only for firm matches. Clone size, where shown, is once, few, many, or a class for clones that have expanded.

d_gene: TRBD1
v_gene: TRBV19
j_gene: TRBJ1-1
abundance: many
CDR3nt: TGTGCCAGTAGTATAACCGGTAACAGGAGGTACAGGGGCGCAGGTGGCACTGAAGCTTTCTTT
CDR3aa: CASSITGNRRYRGAGGTEAFF

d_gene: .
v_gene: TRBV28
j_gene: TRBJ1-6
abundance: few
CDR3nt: TGTGCCAGCAGTTATTGGTACAGGTATAATTCACCCCTCCACTTT
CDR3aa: CASSYWYRYNSPLHF

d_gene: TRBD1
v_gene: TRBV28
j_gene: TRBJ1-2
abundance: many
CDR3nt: TGTGCCAGCAGTCCGGGACAGTCTATGGGTGTCTATGGCTACACCTTC
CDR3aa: CASSPGQSMGVYGYTF

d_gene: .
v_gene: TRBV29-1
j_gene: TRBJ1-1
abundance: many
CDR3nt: TGCAGCGTTGAAGAAGGGGGACGGGCTTTCTTT
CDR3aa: CSVEEGGRAFF

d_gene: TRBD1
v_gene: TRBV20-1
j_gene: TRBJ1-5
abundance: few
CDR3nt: TGCAGTGCTGGGACAGTGAATAGCAATCAGCCCCAGCATTTT
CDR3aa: CSAGTVNSNQPQHF

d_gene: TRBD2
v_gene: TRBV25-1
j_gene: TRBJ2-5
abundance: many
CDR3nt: TGTGCCAGCAGTGGTTCGACTAGCGGGGCAGAGACCCAGTACTTC
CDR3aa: CASSGSTSGAETQYF

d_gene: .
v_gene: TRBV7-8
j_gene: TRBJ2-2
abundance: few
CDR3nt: TGTGCCAGCACCAGTTTAGGGGGAGAGGGGAACACCGGGGAGCTGTTTTTT
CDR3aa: CASTSLGGEGNTGELFF

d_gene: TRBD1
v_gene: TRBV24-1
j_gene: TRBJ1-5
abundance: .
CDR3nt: TGTGCCACCAGTGAATCCGGGACAGGCTATCAGCCCCAGCATTTT
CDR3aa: CATSESGTGYQPQHF

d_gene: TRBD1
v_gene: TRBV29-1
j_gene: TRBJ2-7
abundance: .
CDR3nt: TGCAGCGGTGGACAGGGGCTGTCCTACGAGCAGTACTTC
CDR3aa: CSGGQGLSYEQYF

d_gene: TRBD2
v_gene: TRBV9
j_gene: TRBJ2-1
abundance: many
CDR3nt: TGTGCCAGCAGCGTAGCTTTTGGCGGGGGGGCCTACAATGAGCAGTTCTTC
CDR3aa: CASSVAFGGGAYNEQFF

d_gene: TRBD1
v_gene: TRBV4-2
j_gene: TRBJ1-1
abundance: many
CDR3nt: TGTGCCAGCAGCCAAGATCAGGGGGACAGGGGGCTTTTCTTT
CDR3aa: CASSQDQGDRGLFF

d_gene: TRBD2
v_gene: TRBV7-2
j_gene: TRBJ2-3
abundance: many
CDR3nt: TGTGCCAGCAGCCGAATGGGACTAGCGGGAGGGTTCGCAGATACGCAGTATTTT
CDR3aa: CASSRMGLAGGFADTQYF

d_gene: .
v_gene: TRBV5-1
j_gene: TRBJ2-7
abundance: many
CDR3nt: TGCGCCAGCAACGATATTGCCAGGGATAGATCGGGCGAGCAGTACTTC
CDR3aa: CASNDIARDRSGEQYF

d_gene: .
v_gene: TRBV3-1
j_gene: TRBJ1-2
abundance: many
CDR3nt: TGTGCCAGCAGCCAAGAGAACGGGATTTATGGCTACACCTTC
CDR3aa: CASSQENGIYGYTF

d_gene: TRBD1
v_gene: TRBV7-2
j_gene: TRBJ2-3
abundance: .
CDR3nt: TGTGCCAGCAGCCCGACAGGGGGGGGGGCAGATACGCAGTATTTT
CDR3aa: CASSPTGGGADTQYF

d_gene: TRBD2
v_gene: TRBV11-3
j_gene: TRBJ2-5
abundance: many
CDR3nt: TGTGCCAGCAGCTTTAGGACTAGGTACCAAGAGACCCAGTACTTC
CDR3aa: CASSFRTRYQETQYF

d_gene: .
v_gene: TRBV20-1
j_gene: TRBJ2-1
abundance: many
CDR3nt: TGCAGTGCTAGAGACAATCACGGCGCTGAGCAGTTCTTC
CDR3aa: CSARDNHGAEQFF

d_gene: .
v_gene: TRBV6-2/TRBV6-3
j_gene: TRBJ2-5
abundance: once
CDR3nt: TGTGCCAGCAGTGAAGACCCAGGGCGCGGGACCCAGTACTTC
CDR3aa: CASSEDPGRGTQYF

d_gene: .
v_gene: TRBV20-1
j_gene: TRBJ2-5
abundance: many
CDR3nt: TGCAGTGCGCCGACAGCCCAAGAGACCCAGTACTTC
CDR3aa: CSAPTAQETQYF

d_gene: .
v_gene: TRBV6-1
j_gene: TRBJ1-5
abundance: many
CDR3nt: TGTGCCAGCAGTGAAGGAGGGGCAAAGCAGCATTTT
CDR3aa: CASSEGGAKQHF